Sequencing of this T cell receptor (beta chain) was carried out in a study of beta chain features in type 1 diabetes. Germline CDR1 is MDHEN and CDR2 is SYDVKM. The CDR3 runs to 14 residues. The trim removed 6 bases at V and 3 bases at J, leaving 5 bases unmatched. On this clone itself: The same CDR3 can be traced to other DNA sequences in this sample.

Sequencing targeted expressed TCRB transcripts, as all isolated RNA had been reverse transcribed. Sequencing was performed with immunoSEQ multiplex PCR; in TCRdb, only in-frame clones are kept and a portion is missing. The sample lists 350,000 to 450,000 clones, approximately 15% occurring once. Sample: naive CD4+ T cells from blood. The gene calls are TRBV28 and TRBJ2-7; 10 nucleotides agree with TRBD1. This receptor was obtained from a woman aged 18-29 years in good health. CDR3: CASSSGQGVYEQYF. The CDR3 DNA reads as TGTGCCAGCAGCTCCGGACAGGGGGTCTACGAGCAGTACTTC.